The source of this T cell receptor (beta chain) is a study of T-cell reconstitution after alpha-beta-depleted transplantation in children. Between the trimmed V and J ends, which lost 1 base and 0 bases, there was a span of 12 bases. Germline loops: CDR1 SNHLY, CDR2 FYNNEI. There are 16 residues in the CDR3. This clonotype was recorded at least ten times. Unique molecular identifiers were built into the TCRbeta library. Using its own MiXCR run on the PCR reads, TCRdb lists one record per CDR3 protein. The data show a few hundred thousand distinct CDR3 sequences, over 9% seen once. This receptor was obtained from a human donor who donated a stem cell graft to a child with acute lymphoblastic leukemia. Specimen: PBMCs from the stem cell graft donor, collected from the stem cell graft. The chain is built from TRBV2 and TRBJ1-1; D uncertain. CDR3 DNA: TGTGCCAGCAGTGAAGGAGAGGGAAACATGAACACTGAAGCTTTCTTT. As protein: CASSEGEGNMNTEAFF.